This T cell receptor (beta chain) derives from a study of shared clonotypes between healthy human individuals. Trimming stripped 0 bases from V and 5 bases from J, with 8 bases between. The germline V gene encodes CDR1 MGHRA and CDR2 YSYEKL. There are 14 residues in the CDR3. Generated by immunoSEQ multiplex PCR, the TCRdb table keeps only in-frame clones and is missing some. Of more than 1,200,000 clones detected, 98% to 99% appear once; the ten largest clones hold around 0.33%. The origin of this receptor is a man younger than 40 in good health. The chain employs TRBV4-1 and TRBJ1-5; D remains unclear. The sample comprised naive CD4+ T cells sorted from blood. The subset was: CD45RA+ positively selected. This chain's CDR3 is CASSQEAGYQPQHF. CDR3 in DNA: TGCGCCAGCAGCCAAGAAGCGGGCTATCAGCCCCAGCATTTT.